This is a list of T cell receptor beta chains from one sample in a study of shared clonotypes between healthy human individuals. TCRdb's table, derived via immunoSEQ multiplex PCR, lists solely in-frame clones and lacks some. The data show about 870,000 clones, 85% to 95% seen once. The sequencing input was naive CD8+ T cells sorted from blood. The receptor source for this set is a man aged 25-45 years in good health. CDR3s include the opening cysteine and the closing phenylalanine or tryptophan. The D gene is left open where the match is weak. Clone size, where shown, is once, few, many, or a class for clones that have expanded.

v_gene: TRBV5-6; j_gene: TRBJ2-1; d_gene: .; abundance: .; CDR3nt: TGTGCCAGCAATCTGGGGAATGAGCAGTTCTTC; CDR3aa: CASNLGNEQFF
v_gene: TRBV28; j_gene: TRBJ2-1; d_gene: TRBD2; abundance: .; CDR3nt: TGTGCCAGCAGTTCGGGACTAGGGGCCTACAATGAGCAGTTCTTC; CDR3aa: CASSSGLGAYNEQFF
v_gene: TRBV11-2; j_gene: TRBJ2-3; d_gene: TRBD2; abundance: .; CDR3nt: TGTGCCAGCAGCCCACGCCCGGGACTAGCGGATAGCACAGATACGGGTTTT; CDR3aa: CASSPRPGLADSTDTGF
v_gene: TRBV14; j_gene: TRBJ2-6; d_gene: .; abundance: .; CDR3nt: TGTGCCAGCAGCCAAACGACTGGGGCCAACGTCCTGACTTTC; CDR3aa: CASSQTTGANVLTF
v_gene: TRBV27; j_gene: TRBJ2-7; d_gene: .; abundance: .; CDR3nt: TGTGCCAGCAGTGGTACTTCGGGAGTCAAGGCCTACGAGCAGTACTTC; CDR3aa: CASSGTSGVKAYEQYF
v_gene: TRBV19; j_gene: TRBJ2-7; d_gene: TRBD1; abundance: .; CDR3nt: TGTGCCAGTAGCCAGTTTGGACAGGAAATAATGACGAGTTCCTACGAGCAGTACTTC; CDR3aa: CASSQFGQEIMTSSYEQYF
v_gene: TRBV19; j_gene: TRBJ1-5; d_gene: .; abundance: .; CDR3nt: TGTGCCAGTAGTATTATCCGACGAAAGGACAGAGCAGATCAGCCCCAGCATTTT; CDR3aa: CASSIIRRKDRADQPQHF
v_gene: TRBV25-1; j_gene: TRBJ2-3; d_gene: TRBD2; abundance: .; CDR3nt: TGTGCCAGCAGTGAGAGCGGGAGTACAGATACGCAGTATTTT; CDR3aa: CASSESGSTDTQYF
v_gene: TRBV7-2; j_gene: TRBJ2-3; d_gene: TRBD2; abundance: .; CDR3nt: TGTGCCAGCAGCTTTGCTAGTAGCGGGGCTAGCACAGATACGCAGTATTTT; CDR3aa: CASSFASSGASTDTQYF
v_gene: TRBV27; j_gene: TRBJ2-1; d_gene: TRBD1; abundance: .; CDR3nt: TGTGCCAGCAGTTTATCGATAACAGGGGCGTACAATGAGCAGTTCTTC; CDR3aa: CASSLSITGAYNEQFF
v_gene: TRBV19; j_gene: TRBJ2-7; d_gene: .; abundance: .; CDR3nt: TGTGCCAGTAGTATCCCTGGGAGAACCTACGAGCAGTACTTC; CDR3aa: CASSIPGRTYEQYF
v_gene: TRBV27; j_gene: TRBJ2-1; d_gene: TRBD1; abundance: .; CDR3nt: TGTGCCAGCAGTTCCTGGACAGGGGCGCTGGATGAGCAGTTCTTC; CDR3aa: CASSSWTGALDEQFF
v_gene: TRBV13; j_gene: TRBJ2-7; d_gene: .; abundance: .; CDR3nt: TGTGCCAGCAGCTTTGAAGTGACACCCTCCTACGAGCAGTACTTC; CDR3aa: CASSFEVTPSYEQYF
v_gene: TRBV7-9; j_gene: TRBJ2-7; d_gene: .; abundance: .; CDR3nt: TGTGCCAGCAGCTCTATGGGGGGGCACCCCTACGAGCAGTACTTC; CDR3aa: CASSSMGGHPYEQYF
v_gene: TRBV28; j_gene: TRBJ1-1; d_gene: TRBD1; abundance: .; CDR3nt: TGTGCCAGCAGTTCGGGACAGGGGGCGTGGAGCACTGAAGCTTTCTTT; CDR3aa: CASSSGQGAWSTEAFF
v_gene: TRBV29-1; j_gene: TRBJ2-7; d_gene: TRBD2; abundance: .; CDR3nt: TGCAGCGCTGGGACTAGGGGGTATCTGGGTGAGCAGTACTTC; CDR3aa: CSAGTRGYLGEQYF
v_gene: TRBV29-1; j_gene: TRBJ2-1; d_gene: TRBD1; abundance: .; CDR3nt: TGCAGCGCGCCGGACAGGGGGTACAATGAGCAGTTCTTC; CDR3aa: CSAPDRGYNEQFF
v_gene: TRBV7-6; j_gene: TRBJ2-1; d_gene: TRBD2; abundance: .; CDR3nt: TGTGCCAGCAGCCAATTCATACCGGGACTAACTTACAATGAGCAGTTCTTC; CDR3aa: CASSQFIPGLTYNEQFF
v_gene: TRBV10-2; j_gene: TRBJ2-3; d_gene: TRBD1; abundance: .; CDR3nt: TGCGCCAGCAGTGGGACAGGGTTGACAGATACGCAGTATTTT; CDR3aa: CASSGTGLTDTQYF
v_gene: TRBV14; j_gene: TRBJ2-7; d_gene: TRBD1; abundance: .; CDR3nt: TGTGCCAGCAGCCAAGATTTTCGGGACAGCTACGAGCAGTACTTC; CDR3aa: CASSQDFRDSYEQYF
v_gene: TRBV6-1; j_gene: TRBJ2-7; d_gene: .; abundance: .; CDR3nt: TGTGCCAGCAGTGGTCGTCGAGGGGGGCACTACGAGCAGTACTTC; CDR3aa: CASSGRRGGHYEQYF
v_gene: TRBV10-3; j_gene: TRBJ2-7; d_gene: .; abundance: .; CDR3nt: TGTGCCATCAGTGAGTTTACCTCGATCGCCTCCTACGAGCAGTACTTC; CDR3aa: CAISEFTSIASYEQYF
v_gene: TRBV5-1; j_gene: TRBJ2-7; d_gene: TRBD1; abundance: .; CDR3nt: TGCGCCAGCGGGACAGGCCCCTACGAGCAGTACTTC; CDR3aa: CASGTGPYEQYF
v_gene: TRBV29-1; j_gene: TRBJ2-5; d_gene: TRBD2; abundance: once; CDR3nt: TGCAGCGTTGTCTTGAACGGCGCGGGAGAAGAGACCCAGTACTTC; CDR3aa: CSVVLNGAGEETQYF
v_gene: TRBV7-9; j_gene: TRBJ1-3; d_gene: TRBD1; abundance: .; CDR3nt: TGTGCCAGCAGCTCACCCCGGACAGGGCCTGGAAACACCATATATTTT; CDR3aa: CASSSPRTGPGNTIYF
v_gene: TRBV7-8; j_gene: TRBJ2-7; d_gene: TRBD2; abundance: .; CDR3nt: TGTGCCAGCAGCCATACTAGCGGAAAATACGAGCAGTACTTC; CDR3aa: CASSHTSGKYEQYF
v_gene: TRBV2; j_gene: TRBJ2-7; d_gene: TRBD2; abundance: .; CDR3nt: TGTGCCAGCTTTCGGACTAGCGGGACCTACGAGCAGTACTTC; CDR3aa: CASFRTSGTYEQYF
v_gene: TRBV28; j_gene: TRBJ1-1; d_gene: .; abundance: .; CDR3nt: TGTGCCAGCGGTGGAGACAGCCCTGAAGCTTTCTTT; CDR3aa: CASGGDSPEAFF
v_gene: TRBV6-1; j_gene: TRBJ1-1; d_gene: .; abundance: .; CDR3nt: TGTGCCAGCAGTGACATGGAGAATGAAGCTTTCTTT; CDR3aa: CASSDMENEAFF
v_gene: TRBV18; j_gene: TRBJ2-2; d_gene: .; abundance: once; CDR3nt: TGTGCCAGCTCACCACCAAGGGGCGCGGCCGGGGAGCTGTTTTTT; CDR3aa: CASSPPRGAAGELFF
v_gene: TRBV11-2; j_gene: TRBJ2-7; d_gene: TRBD1; abundance: .; CDR3nt: TGTGCCAGCAGCCCTCGGGACAGAACCTACGAGCAGTACTTC; CDR3aa: CASSPRDRTYEQYF
v_gene: TRBV27; j_gene: TRBJ2-7; d_gene: .; abundance: .; CDR3nt: TGTGCCAGCAGTTTAAACTCTTATTACGAGCAGTACTTC; CDR3aa: CASSLNSYYEQYF
v_gene: TRBV9; j_gene: TRBJ2-1; d_gene: TRBD2; abundance: .; CDR3nt: TGTGCCAGCAGCGTAGGGGAGGGGTATGAGCAGTTCTTC; CDR3aa: CASSVGEGYEQFF
v_gene: TRBV28; j_gene: TRBJ1-2; d_gene: .; abundance: .; CDR3nt: TGTGCCAGCAGTTTGGCAGGTGGCTACACCTTC; CDR3aa: CASSLAGGYTF
v_gene: TRBV2; j_gene: TRBJ2-7; d_gene: TRBD2; abundance: .; CDR3nt: TGTGCCAGCAGTGAACGGCGGGAGAACTCCTACGAGCAGTACTTC; CDR3aa: CASSERRENSYEQYF
v_gene: TRBV11-2; j_gene: TRBJ2-1; d_gene: .; abundance: .; CDR3nt: TGTGCCAGCAGCCTCGCGGGTGGAGGGGAGCAGTTCTTC; CDR3aa: CASSLAGGGEQFF
v_gene: TRBV4-3; j_gene: TRBJ1-4; d_gene: .; abundance: .; CDR3nt: TGCGCCAGCAGCCAAGAGGCCGGGGTTATCAATGAAAAACTGTTTTTT; CDR3aa: CASSQEAGVINEKLFF
v_gene: TRBV27; j_gene: TRBJ2-3; d_gene: .; abundance: .; CDR3nt: TGTGCCAGCAGTTCAATAGCTGGGTGGGGTGCCCCAGATACGCAGTATTTT; CDR3aa: CASSSIAGWGAPDTQYF
v_gene: TRBV25-1; j_gene: TRBJ2-7; d_gene: TRBD2; abundance: .; CDR3nt: TGTGCCAGCAGCCACTCGGGGGGTGAGCAGTACTTC; CDR3aa: CASSHSGGEQYF
v_gene: TRBV7-6; j_gene: TRBJ2-7; d_gene: .; abundance: .; CDR3nt: TGTGCCAGCAGCTTAGGTGACAGCCTTGGGGTCTACGAGCAGTACTTC; CDR3aa: CASSLGDSLGVYEQYF
v_gene: TRBV20-1; j_gene: TRBJ2-7; d_gene: .; abundance: .; CDR3nt: TGCAGTGCTAGAAGGGTGAGCGAGCAGTACTTC; CDR3aa: CSARRVSEQYF
v_gene: TRBV7-3; j_gene: TRBJ2-1; d_gene: .; abundance: .; CDR3nt: TGTGCCAGCAGCTTACCGGGAGCGACCTACAATGAGCAGTTCTTC; CDR3aa: CASSLPGATYNEQFF
v_gene: TRBV28; j_gene: TRBJ1-4; d_gene: .; abundance: .; CDR3nt: TGTGCCAGCAGTTTCAGGGGAAGCGAAAAACTGTTTTTT; CDR3aa: CASSFRGSEKLFF
v_gene: TRBV14; j_gene: TRBJ2-7; d_gene: .; abundance: few; CDR3nt: TGTGCCAGCAGCGTAGAAATCGACTACGAGCAGTACTTC; CDR3aa: CASSVEIDYEQYF
v_gene: TRBV28; j_gene: TRBJ1-1; d_gene: .; abundance: .; CDR3nt: TGTGCCAGCAGTTTATTTCCACGGATGACAGAGAACACTGAAGCTTTCTTT; CDR3aa: CASSLFPRMTENTEAFF
v_gene: TRBV7-9; j_gene: TRBJ2-5; d_gene: .; abundance: once; CDR3nt: TGTGCCAGCAGCTTAGTAAATGGGTTACAGGAGACCCAGTACTTC; CDR3aa: CASSLVNGLQETQYF
v_gene: TRBV27; j_gene: TRBJ2-1; d_gene: TRBD2; abundance: .; CDR3nt: TGTGCCAGCAGTTCGGGACTAGCGGGTAGCAATGAGCAGTTCTTC; CDR3aa: CASSSGLAGSNEQFF
v_gene: TRBV6-6; j_gene: TRBJ2-1; d_gene: .; abundance: .; CDR3nt: TGTGCCAGCAGTTATGGAGATGAGCAGTTCTTC; CDR3aa: CASSYGDEQFF
v_gene: TRBV5-6; j_gene: TRBJ2-3; d_gene: .; abundance: .; CDR3nt: TGTGCCAGCAGCTTACCAAGGAGGGGTAGCACAGATACGCAGTATTTT; CDR3aa: CASSLPRRGSTDTQYF
v_gene: TRBV7-5; j_gene: TRBJ2-7; d_gene: .; abundance: once; CDR3nt: TGTGAGGCGTACCAACTAGCGGGAGAATACCCAACCTACGAGCAGTACTTC; CDR3aa: CEAYQLAGEYPTYEQYF
v_gene: TRBV6-6; j_gene: TRBJ1-1; d_gene: .; abundance: once; CDR3nt: TGTGCCAGCAGTTACTCGTACGACAGGAACACTGAAGCTTTCTTT; CDR3aa: CASSYSYDRNTEAFF
v_gene: TRBV29-1; j_gene: TRBJ2-7; d_gene: .; abundance: .; CDR3nt: TGCAGCGTTGTCCTGGCATCAGGTAACAAAAACTACGAGCAGTACTTC; CDR3aa: CSVVLASGNKNYEQYF
v_gene: TRBV4-3; j_gene: TRBJ2-1; d_gene: TRBD2; abundance: .; CDR3nt: TGCGCCAGCAGCCAAGATCGGACTAGCGGGAGGGTAAAGCAGTTCTTC; CDR3aa: CASSQDRTSGRVKQFF
v_gene: TRBV7-8; j_gene: TRBJ1-3; d_gene: .; abundance: .; CDR3nt: TGTGCCAGCAGTCCCGGGGGGGTTGCCCTCTTTGGAAACACCATATATTTT; CDR3aa: CASSPGGVALFGNTIYF
v_gene: TRBV7-9; j_gene: TRBJ2-7; d_gene: TRBD1; abundance: .; CDR3nt: TGTGCCAGCAGCTCCACCGGGACAGGAGGCTACGAGCAGTACTTC; CDR3aa: CASSSTGTGGYEQYF
v_gene: TRBV4-3; j_gene: TRBJ1-5; d_gene: .; abundance: .; CDR3nt: TGCGCCAGCAGCCAGGAAGCAGGGTATCAGCCCCAGCATTTT; CDR3aa: CASSQEAGYQPQHF
v_gene: TRBV2; j_gene: TRBJ2-7; d_gene: TRBD1; abundance: .; CDR3nt: TGTGCCAGCACCCAACAGGGGGTAAGCTCCTACGAGCAGTACTTC; CDR3aa: CASTQQGVSSYEQYF
v_gene: TRBV27; j_gene: TRBJ2-7; d_gene: TRBD2; abundance: once; CDR3nt: TGTGCCAGCAGTCCCTCCGGCGGGAGGACCTACGAGCAGTACTTC; CDR3aa: CASSPSGGRTYEQYF
v_gene: TRBV30; j_gene: TRBJ2-4; d_gene: TRBD2; abundance: .; CDR3nt: TGTGCCTGGAGTGGGGCTAGCGGGGAAAAAAACATTCAGTACTTC; CDR3aa: CAWSGASGEKNIQYF
v_gene: TRBV11-2; j_gene: TRBJ2-1; d_gene: .; abundance: .; CDR3nt: TGTGCCAGCTCCCATTACAATGAGCAGTTCTTC; CDR3aa: CASSHYNEQFF